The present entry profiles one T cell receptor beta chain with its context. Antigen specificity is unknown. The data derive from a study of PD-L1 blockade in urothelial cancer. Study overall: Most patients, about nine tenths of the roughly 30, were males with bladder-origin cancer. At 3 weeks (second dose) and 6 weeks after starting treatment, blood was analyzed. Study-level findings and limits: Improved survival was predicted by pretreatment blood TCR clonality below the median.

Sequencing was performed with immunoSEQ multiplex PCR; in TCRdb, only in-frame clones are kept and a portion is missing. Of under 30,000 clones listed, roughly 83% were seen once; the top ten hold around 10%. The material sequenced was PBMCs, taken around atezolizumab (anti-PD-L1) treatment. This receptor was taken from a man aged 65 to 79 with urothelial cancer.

As DNA, the CDR3 is TGCGCCAGCAGCCTACCCGGGACAGGGGGCTACAATGAGCAGTTCTTC. It codes for CASSLPGTGGYNEQFF. The chain uses TRBV5-1 and TRBJ2-1; 11 bases match TRBD1. With V trimmed by 4 bases and J by 3 bases, 6 bases remained unmatched. The CDR3 runs 16 residues. The V gene's germline CDR1 is SGHRS and CDR2 YFSETQ.